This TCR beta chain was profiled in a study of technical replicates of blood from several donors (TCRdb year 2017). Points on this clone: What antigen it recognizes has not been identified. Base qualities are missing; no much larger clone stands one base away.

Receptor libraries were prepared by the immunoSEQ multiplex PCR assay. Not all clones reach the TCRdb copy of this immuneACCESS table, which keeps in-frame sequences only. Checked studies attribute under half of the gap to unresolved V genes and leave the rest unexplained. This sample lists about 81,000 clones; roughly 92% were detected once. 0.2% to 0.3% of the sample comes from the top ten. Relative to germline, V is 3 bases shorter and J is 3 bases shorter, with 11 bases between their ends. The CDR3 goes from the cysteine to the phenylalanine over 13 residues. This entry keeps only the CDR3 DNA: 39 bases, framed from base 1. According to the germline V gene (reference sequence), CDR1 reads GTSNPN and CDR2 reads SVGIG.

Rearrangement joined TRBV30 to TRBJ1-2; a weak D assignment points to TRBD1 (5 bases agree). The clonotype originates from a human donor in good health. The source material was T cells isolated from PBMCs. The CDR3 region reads CAWRPQGDYGYTF. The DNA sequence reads TGTGCCTGGAGACCTCAGGGTGACTATGGCTACACCTTC.